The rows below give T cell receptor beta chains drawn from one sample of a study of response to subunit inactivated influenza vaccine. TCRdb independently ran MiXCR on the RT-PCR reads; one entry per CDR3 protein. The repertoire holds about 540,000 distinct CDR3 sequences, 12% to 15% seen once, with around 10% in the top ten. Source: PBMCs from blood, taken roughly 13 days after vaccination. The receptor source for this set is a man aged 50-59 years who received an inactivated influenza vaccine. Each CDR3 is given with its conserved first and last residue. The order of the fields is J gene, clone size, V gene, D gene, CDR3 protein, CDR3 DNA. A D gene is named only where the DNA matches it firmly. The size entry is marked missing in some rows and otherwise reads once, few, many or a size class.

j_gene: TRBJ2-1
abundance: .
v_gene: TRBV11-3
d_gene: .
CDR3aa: CASSWPGSNEQFF
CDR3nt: TGTGCCAGCAGCTGGCCAGGGTCCAATGAGCAGTTCTTC

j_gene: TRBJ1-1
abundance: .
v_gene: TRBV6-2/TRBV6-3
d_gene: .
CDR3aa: CASGGLEAFF
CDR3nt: TGTGCCAGCGGGGGTCTGGAGGCTTTCTTT

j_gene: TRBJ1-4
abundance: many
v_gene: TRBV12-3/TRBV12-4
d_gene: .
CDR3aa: CASSWGLLNEKLFF
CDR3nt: TGTGCCAGCAGTTGGGGACTTCTTAATGAAAAACTGTTTTTT

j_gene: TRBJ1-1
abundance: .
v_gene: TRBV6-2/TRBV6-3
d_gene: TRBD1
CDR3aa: CAVRGTGGSNTEAFF
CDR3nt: TGTGCCGTACGGGGTACAGGGGGCTCTAACACTGAAGCTTTCTTT

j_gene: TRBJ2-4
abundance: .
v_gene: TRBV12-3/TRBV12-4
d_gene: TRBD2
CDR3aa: CASSNPGLAGGKNIQYF
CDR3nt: TGTGCCAGCAGTAACCCTGGACTAGCGGGGGGAAAAAACATTCAGTACTTC

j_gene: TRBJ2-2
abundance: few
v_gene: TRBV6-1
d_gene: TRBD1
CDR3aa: CASSESGQGRELFF
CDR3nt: TGTGCCAGCAGTGAATCGGGACAGGGCCGGGAGCTGTTTTTT

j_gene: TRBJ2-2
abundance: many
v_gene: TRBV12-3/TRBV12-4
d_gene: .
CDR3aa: CASSTGWVGELFF
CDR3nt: TGTGCCAGCAGCACTGGGTGGGTCGGGGAGCTGTTTTTT

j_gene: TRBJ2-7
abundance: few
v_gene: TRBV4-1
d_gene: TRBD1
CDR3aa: CASSQDDRGQDEQYF
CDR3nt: TGCGCCAGCAGCCAAGACGACAGGGGGCAGGACGAGCAGTACTTC

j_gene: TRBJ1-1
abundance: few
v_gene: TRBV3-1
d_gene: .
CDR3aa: CASSQDLRFLGTEAFF
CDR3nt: TGTGCCAGCAGCCAAGATCTACGTTTTTTGGGGACTGAAGCTTTCTTT

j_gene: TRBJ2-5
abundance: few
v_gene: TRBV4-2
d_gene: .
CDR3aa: CASSQDIGGYQETQYF
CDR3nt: TGTGCCAGCAGCCAAGATATAGGAGGATACCAAGAGACCCAGTACTTC

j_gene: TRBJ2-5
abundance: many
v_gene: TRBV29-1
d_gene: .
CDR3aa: CSVEVWAGETQYF
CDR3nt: TGCAGCGTTGAAGTATGGGCGGGAGAGACCCAGTACTTC

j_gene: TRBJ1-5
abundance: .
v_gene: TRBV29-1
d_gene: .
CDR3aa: CSVSTQDGNQPQHF
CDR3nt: TGCAGCGTTTCTACGCAGGATGGCAATCAGCCCCAGCATTTT

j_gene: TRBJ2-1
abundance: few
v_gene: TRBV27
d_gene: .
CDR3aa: CASRSLMSNEQFF
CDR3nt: TGTGCCAGCAGATCTCTCATGAGCAATGAGCAGTTCTTC

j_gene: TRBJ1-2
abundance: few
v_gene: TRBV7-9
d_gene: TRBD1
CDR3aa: CASSLGLGTGSGYTF
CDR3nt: TGTGCCAGCAGCTTAGGCCTCGGGACAGGGTCGGGCTACACCTTC

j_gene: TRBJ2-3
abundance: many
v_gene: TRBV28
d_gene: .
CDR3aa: CASTNGGLFNPQTDTQYF
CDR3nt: TGTGCCAGCACCAACGGCGGGCTCTTTAACCCACAGACAGATACGCAGTATTTT

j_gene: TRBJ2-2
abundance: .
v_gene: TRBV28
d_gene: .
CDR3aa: CASSLDASHTGELFF
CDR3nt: TGTGCCAGCAGTTTGGACGCGTCGCACACCGGGGAGCTGTTTTTT

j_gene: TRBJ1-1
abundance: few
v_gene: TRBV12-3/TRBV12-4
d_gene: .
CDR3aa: CASGRGPGTEAFF
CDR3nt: TGTGCCAGCGGCCGGGGACCTGGCACTGAAGCTTTCTTT

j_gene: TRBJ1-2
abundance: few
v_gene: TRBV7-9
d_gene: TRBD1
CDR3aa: CASSLSGTGNYGYTF
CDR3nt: TGTGCCAGCAGCTTATCCGGGACAGGGAACTATGGCTACACCTTC

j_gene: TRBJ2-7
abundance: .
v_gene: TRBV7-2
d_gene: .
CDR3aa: CASTRRLESYEQYF
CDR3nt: TGTGCCAGCACCCGACGATTAGAATCCTACGAGCAGTACTTC

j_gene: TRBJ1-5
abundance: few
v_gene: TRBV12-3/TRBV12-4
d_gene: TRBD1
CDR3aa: CASSWNRGPNQPQHF
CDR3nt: TGTGCCAGCAGTTGGAACAGGGGTCCCAATCAGCCCCAGCATTTT

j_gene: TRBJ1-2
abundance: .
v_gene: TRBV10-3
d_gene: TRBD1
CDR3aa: CAIRPSRTGSNYGYTF
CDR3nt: TGTGCCATCAGGCCCTCTCGGACAGGGTCTAACTATGGCTACACCTTC

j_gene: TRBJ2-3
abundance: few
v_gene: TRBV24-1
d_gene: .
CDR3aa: CATSDPFTDTQYF
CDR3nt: TGTGCCACCAGTGACCCCTTCACAGATACGCAGTATTTT

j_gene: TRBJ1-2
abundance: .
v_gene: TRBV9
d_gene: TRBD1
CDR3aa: CASSDGQGANYGYTF
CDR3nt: TGTGCCAGCAGCGACGGACAGGGAGCAAACTATGGCTACACCTTC

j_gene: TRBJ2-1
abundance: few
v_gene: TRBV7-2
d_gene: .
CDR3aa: CASSERGVGNEQFF
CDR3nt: TGTGCCAGCAGCGAGAGGGGGGTCGGCAATGAGCAGTTCTTC

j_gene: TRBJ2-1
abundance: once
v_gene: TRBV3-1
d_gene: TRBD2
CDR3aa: CASSPSPGGREGEQFF
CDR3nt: TGTGCCAGCAGCCCAAGTCCTGGCGGGAGGGAAGGTGAGCAGTTCTTC

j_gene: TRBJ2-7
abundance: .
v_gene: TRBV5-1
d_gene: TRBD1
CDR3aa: CASSRTGQLYEQYF
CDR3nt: TGCGCCAGCAGCCGCACGGGACAGCTTTACGAGCAGTACTTC

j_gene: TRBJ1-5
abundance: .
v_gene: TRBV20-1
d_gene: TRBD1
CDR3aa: CSAHRGLNQPQHF
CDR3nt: TGCAGTGCTCACAGGGGTCTCAATCAGCCCCAGCATTTT

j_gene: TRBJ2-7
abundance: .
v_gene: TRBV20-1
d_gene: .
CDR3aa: CSASSSRGLSYEQYF
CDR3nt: TGCAGTGCTAGCTCTTCCAGAGGGCTCTCATACGAGCAGTACTTC

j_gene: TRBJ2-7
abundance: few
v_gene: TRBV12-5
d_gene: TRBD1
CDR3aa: CASGLVLGTGTYEQYF
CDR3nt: TGTGCTAGTGGTTTGGTACTTGGGACAGGGACCTACGAGCAGTACTTC

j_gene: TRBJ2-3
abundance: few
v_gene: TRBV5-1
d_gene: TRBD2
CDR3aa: CASSSSGGTSTDTQYF
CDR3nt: TGCGCCAGCAGCTCTAGCGGGGGCACTAGCACAGATACGCAGTATTTT

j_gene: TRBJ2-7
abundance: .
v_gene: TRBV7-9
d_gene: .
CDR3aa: CASSSPRASQYF
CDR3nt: TGTGCCAGCAGCTCCCCCCGGGCGTCGCAGTACTTC

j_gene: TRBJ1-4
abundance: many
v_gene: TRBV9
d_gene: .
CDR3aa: CASSGNGDGLGEKLFF
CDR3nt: TGTGCCAGCAGCGGGAACGGGGATGGACTCGGTGAAAAACTGTTTTTT

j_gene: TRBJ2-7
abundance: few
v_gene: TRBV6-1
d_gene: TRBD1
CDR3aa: CASSERTGGSYEQYF
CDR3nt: TGTGCCAGCAGTGAAAGGACAGGGGGCTCCTACGAGCAGTACTTC

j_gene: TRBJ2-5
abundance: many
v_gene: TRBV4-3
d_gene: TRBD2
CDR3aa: CASSQGLAGRETQYF
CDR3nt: TGCGCCAGCAGCCAAGGACTAGCGGGGAGGGAGACCCAGTACTTC

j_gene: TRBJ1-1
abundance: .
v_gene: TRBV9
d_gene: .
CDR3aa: CASSPRASGVNTEAFF
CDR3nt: TGTGCCAGCAGCCCTCGGGCGTCAGGGGTGAACACTGAAGCTTTCTTT

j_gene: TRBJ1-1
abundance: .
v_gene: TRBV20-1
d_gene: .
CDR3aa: CSASLGNMNTEAFF
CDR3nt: TGCAGTGCTTCCCTCGGGAACATGAACACTGAAGCTTTCTTT

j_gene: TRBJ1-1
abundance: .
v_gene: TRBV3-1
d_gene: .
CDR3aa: CASSQPRGGPFF
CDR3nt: TGTGCCAGCAGCCAACCCCGGGGGGGACCTTTCTTT

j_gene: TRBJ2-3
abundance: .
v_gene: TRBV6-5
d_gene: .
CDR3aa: CASSYNRADTQYF
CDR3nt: TGTGCCAGCAGTTATAACAGGGCAGATACGCAGTATTTT

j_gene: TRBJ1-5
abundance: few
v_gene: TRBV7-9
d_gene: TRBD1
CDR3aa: CASSRGTGFDSNQPQHF
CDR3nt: TGTGCCAGCAGTCGCGGGACAGGGTTTGACAGCAATCAGCCCCAGCATTTT

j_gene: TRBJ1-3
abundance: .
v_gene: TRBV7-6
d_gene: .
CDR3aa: CASSLYSPGNTIYF
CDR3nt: TGTGCCAGCAGCTTATACTCTCCCGGAAACACCATATATTTT

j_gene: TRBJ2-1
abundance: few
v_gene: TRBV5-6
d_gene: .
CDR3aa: CASSFWVGAKRTNEQFF
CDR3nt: TGTGCCAGCAGTTTTTGGGTTGGGGCTAAACGTACGAATGAGCAGTTCTTC

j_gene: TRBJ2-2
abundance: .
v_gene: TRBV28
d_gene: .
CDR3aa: CASKMDAGELFF
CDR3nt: TGTGCCAGCAAGATGGACGCCGGGGAGCTGTTTTTT

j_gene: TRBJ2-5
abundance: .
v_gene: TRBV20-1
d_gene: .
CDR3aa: CSASQAAEETQYF
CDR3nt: TGCAGTGCTAGTCAGGCGGCGGAGGAGACCCAGTACTTC

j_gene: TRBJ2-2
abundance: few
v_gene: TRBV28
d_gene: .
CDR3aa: CASSFSQPNTGELFF
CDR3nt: TGTGCCAGCAGTTTTAGTCAGCCGAACACCGGGGAGCTGTTTTTT

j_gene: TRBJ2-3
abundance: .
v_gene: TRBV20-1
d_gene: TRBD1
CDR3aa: CSARTGGPDTQYF
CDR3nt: TGCAGTGCTAGAACAGGGGGCCCAGATACGCAGTATTTT

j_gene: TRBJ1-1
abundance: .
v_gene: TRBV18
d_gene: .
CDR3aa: CASSPPLGPLDQTFF
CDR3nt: TGTGCCAGCTCACCACCTTTAGGTCCCCTAGATCAAACTTTCTTT

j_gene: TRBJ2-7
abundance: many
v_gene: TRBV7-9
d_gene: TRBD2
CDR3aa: CASSLLTGGLIDEQYF
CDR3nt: TGTGCCAGCAGCTTATTAACGGGAGGGCTTATAGACGAGCAGTACTTC

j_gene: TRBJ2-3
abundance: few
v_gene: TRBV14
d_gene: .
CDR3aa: CASSQFQWIVDTQYF
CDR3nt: TGTGCCAGCAGCCAATTCCAGTGGATCGTAGATACGCAGTATTTT

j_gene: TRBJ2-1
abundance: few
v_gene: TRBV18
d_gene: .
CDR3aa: CASSLRVLDEQFF
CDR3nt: TGTGCCAGCTCACTCCGGGTGCTCGATGAGCAGTTCTTC

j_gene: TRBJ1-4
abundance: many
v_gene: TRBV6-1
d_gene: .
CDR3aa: CASSERATNEKLFF
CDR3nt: TGTGCCAGCAGTGAGCGAGCAACTAATGAAAAACTGTTTTTT

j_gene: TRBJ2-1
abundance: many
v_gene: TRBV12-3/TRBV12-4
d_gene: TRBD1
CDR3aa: CASRTGFDEQFF
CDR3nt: TGTGCCAGCAGGACAGGGTTCGATGAGCAGTTCTTC

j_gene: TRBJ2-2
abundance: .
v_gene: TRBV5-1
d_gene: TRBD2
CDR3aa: CASSYGLAGGPGELFF
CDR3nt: TGCGCCAGCAGCTACGGACTAGCGGGGGGGCCCGGGGAGCTGTTTTTT

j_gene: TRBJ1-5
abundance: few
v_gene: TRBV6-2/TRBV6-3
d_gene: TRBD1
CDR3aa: CASSSRDRGLMGNQPQHF
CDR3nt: TGTGCCAGCAGTTCCCGGGACAGGGGGCTAATGGGCAATCAGCCCCAGCATTTT

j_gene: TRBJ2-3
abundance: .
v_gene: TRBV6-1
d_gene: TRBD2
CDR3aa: CASTPGLAEFGTDTQYF
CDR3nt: TGTGCCAGCACTCCGGGACTAGCGGAATTCGGGACAGATACGCAGTATTTT

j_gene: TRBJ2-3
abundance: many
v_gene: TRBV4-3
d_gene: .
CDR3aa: CASSQDKGTQYF
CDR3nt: TGCGCCAGCAGCCAAGATAAGGGTACGCAGTATTTT

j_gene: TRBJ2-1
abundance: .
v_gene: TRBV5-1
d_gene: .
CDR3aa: CASSFDSPNYNEQFF
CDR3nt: TGCGCCAGCAGCTTTGACTCCCCAAACTACAATGAGCAGTTCTTC

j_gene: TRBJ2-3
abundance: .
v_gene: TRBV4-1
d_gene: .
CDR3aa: CASSQDKVGTDTQYF
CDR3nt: TGCGCCAGCAGCCAAGATAAGGTGGGCACAGATACGCAGTATTTT